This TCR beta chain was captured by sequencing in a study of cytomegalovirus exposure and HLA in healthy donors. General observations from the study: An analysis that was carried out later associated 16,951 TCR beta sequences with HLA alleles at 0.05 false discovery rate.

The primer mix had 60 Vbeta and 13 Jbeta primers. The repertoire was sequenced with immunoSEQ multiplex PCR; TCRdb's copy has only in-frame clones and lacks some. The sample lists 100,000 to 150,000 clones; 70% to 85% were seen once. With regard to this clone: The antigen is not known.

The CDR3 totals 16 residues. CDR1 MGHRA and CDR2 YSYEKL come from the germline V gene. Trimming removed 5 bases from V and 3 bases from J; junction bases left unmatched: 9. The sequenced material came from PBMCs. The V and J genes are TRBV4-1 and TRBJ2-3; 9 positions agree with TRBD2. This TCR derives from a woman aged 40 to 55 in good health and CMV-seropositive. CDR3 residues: CASSALAGGPTDTQYF. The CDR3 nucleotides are TGCGCCAGCAGCGCCCTTGCGGGAGGGCCGACAGATACGCAGTATTTT.